This section outlines one TCR beta chain sequence together with its context. These data originate in a study of blood T cell repertoires in COVID-19. Study in general: Material from acute and convalescent COVID-19 was sourced from the United States, Italy and Spain. PBMCs, B-cell-depleted T cells, or T cells provided the cDNA or gDNA that made up the material.

Data came from immunoSEQ multiplex PCR; TCRdb stores just in-frame clones and leaves some out. This table has some 250,000 clones, around 80% appearing once. Sequenced material: peripheral blood. This TCR was recovered from a man aged 35 to 55 with active or convalescent COVID-19.

The CDR3 loop is CASSPSDRSTDTQYF. CDR3 in DNA: TGTGCCAGCAGTCCCTCGGACAGGAGCACAGATACGCAGTATTTT. This chain joins TRBV28 and TRBJ2-3; 7 bases align to TRBD1. Germline V gives CDR1 MDHEN, CDR2 SYDVKM. The CDR3 is 15 amino acids. V trimming: 5 bases; J trimming: 0 bases; junction bases outside the gene matches: 5.